This is a list of T cell receptor beta chains from one sample in a study of blood T cells in healthy people across ages. TCRdb called the 5' RACE reads again in MiXCR, with one record for every CDR3 protein. The sample includes 500,000 to 650,000 distinct CDR3 sequences, roughly a quarter of them seen just once. The data were also submitted as part of a second study, on T cells of mothers and their children.

The material sequenced was blood. All receptors derive from a boy aged 2 to 10 in good health. Both conserved end residues are part of each CDR3.

J gene	V gene	CDR3 protein
TRBJ1-1	TRBV20-1	CSARSVSDTEALF
NA	TRBV10-3	CAISFDHQQDEQFF
TRBJ1-2	TRBV15	CATSTSYNRGRNYGYTF
TRBJ2-7	TRBV2	CASNAGLREQYF
TRBJ2-1	TRBV6-2/TRBV6-3	CASHGLNNEQFF
TRBJ2-4	TRBV20-1	CSAPTPGFKNIQYF
TRBJ2-1	TRBV25-1	CASSGQSYNEQFF
TRBJ1-2	TRBV29-1	CSVEGLAGNYGYTF
NA	TRBV29-1	CSVAMRQGDYEQYF
TRBJ2-2	TRBV10-3	CAISGTSGGPNTGELFF
TRBJ2-4	TRBV2	CASSAQGAKNIQYF
TRBJ2-7	TRBV29-1	CSARRASEQYF
TRBJ2-1	TRBV4-3	CASSPDPENNEQFF
TRBJ2-1	TRBV5-5	CATSLIAGGLRNEQFF
TRBJ2-6	TRBV29-1	CSVGQEHSGANVLTF
TRBJ2-5	TRBV12-3/TRBV12-4	CASSSDSGRGETQYF
TRBJ2-6	TRBV11-1	CASSAILRGAANVLTF
TRBJ1-4	TRBV6-5	CASSYGYGQGGEKLFF
TRBJ1-3	TRBV5-5	CASSLQPVGTIYF
TRBJ2-3	TRBV18	CASSPDHTDTQYF
TRBJ1-2	TRBV14	CASSQETPGRGYTF
TRBJ2-5	TRBV14	CASSQDPVAETQYF
TRBJ2-5	TRBV5-8	CASTGTSGIQETQYF
TRBJ1-2	TRBV7-9	CASSPQEMYDYTF
TRBJ2-2	TRBV10-1	CASSESTRPTGELFF
TRBJ1-1	TRBV5-1	CASSPWTGGNTEAFF
TRBJ1-2	TRBV6-1	CASSMTGVTNYGYTF
TRBJ2-7	TRBV7-6	CASSRNIPGPIPPYEQYF
TRBJ1-3	TRBV29-1	CSATRGGSGNTIYF
TRBJ2-7	TRBV11-2	CASSLLGRWSYEQYF
TRBJ1-1	TRBV3-1	CASSQAGQTKAFF
TRBJ2-7	TRBV20-1	CSARGGGLDEQYF
TRBJ2-3	TRBV9	CASSVGGMAYSTDTQYF
TRBJ2-5	TRBV13	CASSESSGGARETQYF
TRBJ2-7	TRBV29-1	CSIVLQGSSYEQYF
TRBJ2-7	TRBV5-1	CASSLDPGSREQYF
TRBJ1-2	TRBV29-1	CSVEGGQKNYGYTF
TRBJ2-1	TRBV5-1	CASSLKVGSYNEQFF
TRBJ2-4	TRBV2	CASSAGGLALIQYF
TRBJ1-5	TRBV6-1	CASNLSPGGNQPQHF
TRBJ2-1	TRBV18	CASSPRGFGVPSYNEQFF
TRBJ2-5	TRBV27	CASRPGQGVFWQETQYF
TRBJ2-7	TRBV9	CASSAAPVRGSEQYF
TRBJ2-7	TRBV20-1	CSARDLGQYEQYF
TRBJ2-2	TRBV12-5	CASGLARDGPLRGTGELFF
TRBJ2-1	TRBV5-1	CASSLAGGLGLAGNNEQFF
TRBJ2-7	TRBV29-1	CSGGWTYEQCF